Below are 18 T cell receptor beta chains sequenced from a single sample in a study of CD8+CD57+ T cells in acquired aplastic anemia. Sequencing was done on patients that had shown CD8+CD57+ cell expansion by flow cytometry. Template material for TCR beta VDJ and CDR3 profiling consisted of genomic DNA. TCRdb independently ran MiXCR on the reads; one entry per CDR3 protein. The sample records roughly 200,000 distinct CDR3 sequences, roughly three fifths being singletons. Sequencing input: sorted CD4+, CD8+, or CD8+CD57+ T cells (not recorded which) from PBMCs. The receptors shown here come from a human donor with aplastic anemia.

V usage is TRBV2 and J usage is TRBJ2-7; D gene ambiguous. The germline gives CDR1 SNHLY, CDR2 FYNNEI. Trimming stripped 1 base from V and 3 bases from J, with 7 bases between. CDR3 length: 13 residues. The CDR3, as DNA: TGTGCCAGCAGTGAAGGGACCGGCTACGAGCAGTACTTC. It is translated as CASSEGTGYEQYF.

J is TRBJ2-7 and V is TRBV7-9; D gene ambiguous. The CDR3 sequence is 15 residues long. Trimming removed 1 base from V and 0 bases from J, with 10 bases in between. CDR1 is SEHNR, CDR2 FQNEAQ, per germline (reference sequence). The CDR3 here is CASSLEVGSSYEQYF. For the CDR3, the DNA is TGTGCCAGCAGCTTAGAAGTGGGCAGCTCCTACGAGCAGTACTTC.

This rearrangement joins TRBV19 to TRBJ1-2; D remains unclear. The germline CDR1 and CDR2 sequences are LNHDA and SQIVND (reference sequence). V lost 5 bases, J lost 3 bases, and 19 bases lay in between. CDR3 size: 16 residues. In DNA form, the CDR3 reads TGTGCCAGTAGTCCCCAAGGTCGGGCTTGGGACTATGGCTACACCTTC. It specifies CASSPQGRAWDYGYTF.

Notes on this clonotype: Germline and junction disagree at one end, which may indicate a read error. V usage is TRBV24-1 and J usage is TRBJ2-1; 8 nucleotides agree with TRBD1. The CDR3 length is 11 residues. From germline, CDR1 is KGHDR and CDR2 SFDVKD. The CDR3: CATSVLQGQVF. In DNA, the CDR3 is TGTGCCACCAGTGTCCTACAGGGACAGGTCTTC.

This chain uses TRBV5-1 with TRBJ2-1, with 8 bases lining up with TRBD1. The J segment lost 6 bases and the V segment lost 4 bases, leaving 9 bases of the junction unmatched. CDR3 length: 15 residues. CDR1 and CDR2 from the germline V gene are SGHRS and YFSETQ. This chain's CDR3 is CASSVTGASFNEQFF. CDR3 bases: TGCGCCAGCAGCGTGACAGGGGCCTCTTTCAATGAGCAGTTCTTC.

The rearrangement joins TRBV9 to TRBJ2-3; no clear D. This CDR3 spans 13 amino acids. V was shortened by 3 bases and J by 1 base, with 6 bases between the two germline ends. The V gene's germline CDR1 is SGDLS and CDR2 YYNGEE. CDR3 amino acids: CASSGGRTDTQYF. CDR3 in DNA: TGTGCCAGCAGCGGTGGGCGCACAGATACGCAGTATTTT.

As concerns this clonotype: At one end, the junction sequence differs from germline, possibly due to a read error. The chain has TRBV7-3 and TRBJ2-1; 10 positions agree with TRBD2. Germline CDR1 SGHTA, CDR2 FQGTGA. CDR3 size: 17 residues. The CDR3: CASSKGSGRALYNEQFF. The CDR3 DNA follows: TGTGCCAGTAGTAAAGGGAGCGGGAGGGCCCTCTACAATGAGCAATTCTTC.

J is TRBJ2-7 and V is TRBV10-3; possibly TRBD1 for D (6 bases). Germline-derived CDR1 and CDR2 are ENHRY and SYGVKD. The ends were cut back, 4 bases at V and 9 bases at J, with 16 bases in the middle. The CDR3 consists of 13 residues. This CDR3 is CAISVGRDTGQYF. CDR3 coding DNA: TGTGCCATCAGTGTTGGCAGGGACACCGGGCAGTACTTC.

This clonotype was seen ten or more times. The genes are TRBV4-1 and TRBJ2-7; D could derive from TRBD1 or TRBD2 (5 bases each). V shed 5 bases and J shed 7 bases, with 12 bases lying between them. The CDR3 length is 12 residues. CDR1 and CDR2 (germline): MGHRA, YSYEKL. Here the CDR3 DNA reads TGCGCCAGCAGCTCAGGGACGCGGGAGCAGTACTTC. Encoded protein: CASSSGTREQYF.

This clonotype occurred once. CDR3 coding DNA: TGCAGCGTTGATTTTGGGACTCAAGGTGGCTACACCTTC. It is translated as CSVDFGTQGGYTF. The chain carries TRBV29-1 and TRBJ1-2; weak D call: TRBD1 (5 bases). V was pared by 3 bases and J by 7 bases, with 15 bases between. Per the germline V gene, CDR1 is SQVTM and CDR2 is ANQGSEA. The CDR3 length is 13 residues.

The chain is built from TRBV7-2 and TRBJ2-7; 13 bases fit TRBD2. V shed 7 bases, J shed 4 bases, and the junction held 7 bases outside the gene matches. CDR1 is SGHTA and CDR2 is FQGNSA in the germline V gene. This CDR3 region has 15 residues. In nucleotides, the CDR3 is TGTGCCAGCACCACTAGCGGGGGGGCGTTATACGAGCAGTACTTC. Translating gives CASTTSGGALYEQYF.

The chain couples TRBV2 to TRBJ1-5; D gene uncertain. Germline V gives CDR1 SNHLY, CDR2 FYNNEI. The CDR3 length is 15 residues. The V end was cut by 3 bases, the J end by 1 base, with 10 bases between. The CDR3 DNA follows: TGTGCCAGCAGTGACGGGCAGATAAGCAATCAGCCCCAGCATTTT. This codes for CASSDGQISNQPQHF.

J is TRBJ1-3 and V is TRBV24-1; D perhaps matches TRBD1 (6 bases). The germline V gene has CDR1 KGHDR and CDR2 SFDVKD. V gave up 3 bases and J gave up 2 bases, with 10 bases separating them. CDR3 size: 15 residues. CDR3 in DNA: TGTGCCACCAGTGATCCTGACAGGACTGGAAACACCATATATTTT. Translating gives CATSDPDRTGNTIYF.

The rearrangement links TRBV5-4 to TRBJ1-5, with TRBD1 matching over 7 bases. Germline assignment: CDR1 SGHNT and CDR2 YYREEE (reference sequence). CDR3 length: 15 amino acids. J was trimmed by 3 bases and V by 2 bases; bases with no gene match: 5. As DNA, the CDR3 is TGTGCCAGCAGCTTTGGGACAGCAAACAATCAGCCCCAGCATTTT. It encodes CASSFGTANNQPQHF.

This chain uses TRBV4-1 with TRBJ2-1; 7 bases agree with TRBD2. V lost 2 bases to trimming and J lost 8 bases; unmatched junction nucleotides: 3. The CDR3 has 13 residues. Germline V gene sequence: CDR1 MGHRA, CDR2 YSYEKL. The CDR3 is CASSQRLADEQFF. The CDR3 DNA sequence: TGCGCCAGCAGCCAAAGACTAGCCGATGAGCAGTTCTTC.

The chain joins TRBV7-3 to TRBJ2-2, with 9 positions matching TRBD2. V was pared by 5 bases and J by 4 bases, with 5 bases of the junction left unmatched. The CDR3 has 15 amino acids. Germline V gene sequence: CDR1 SGHTA, CDR2 FQGTGA. CDR3 coding DNA: TGTGCCAGCAGCCCCGGGACTAGCAGCACCGGGGAGCTGTTTTTT. Protein product: CASSPGTSSTGELFF.

This clonotype came up many times. CDR3 coding DNA: TGTGCCAGCAGTTACTCGCCCGAGGCGGCTTTCTTT. Translation: CASSYSPEAAFF. The V call is TRBV6-6, the J call TRBJ1-1; D unclear. Germline V gene sequence: CDR1 MNHNY, CDR2 SVGAGI (reference sequence). Trimming left V 0 bases short and J 11 bases short, with 10 bases between. The CDR3 runs to 12 residues.

The chain is built from TRBV10-3 and TRBJ1-1, with a possible D match to TRBD1 (6 bases). V was pared by 6 bases and J by 6 bases, with 14 bases between. Per germline, CDR1 ENHRY and CDR2 SYGVKD. The length of the CDR3 is 13 residues. For the CDR3, the DNA is TGTGCCATCAGGGAGACAGGCTCATCTGAAGCTTTCTTT. It yields the protein CAIRETGSSEAFF.